These 23 T cell receptor beta chains originate from one sample sequenced in a study of vaccination and CD4 T cells after COVID-19. As to treatment: approximately 9-day PBMC culture with coronavirus spike peptide pools or control peptides (ViraFEST assay). Sequencing of the DNA from cultured CD4+ T cells was carried out with the Oncomine TCR Beta short-read assay. MiXCR, applied by TCRdb to the PCR reads, yields one record per CDR3 protein. This sample has 15,000 to 20,000 distinct CDR3 sequences, with around two fifths found just once. What these receptors recognize is not known. Source: CD4+ T cells from blood, cultured in vitro, taken before SARS-CoV-2 vaccination. These receptor sequences come from a human donor who had recovered from COVID-19.

The V gene is TRBV20-1, the J gene TRBJ2-5; TRBD2 is a possible D gene (5 bases). CDR3 length: 15 residues. Germline CDR1 is DFQATT and CDR2 is SNEGSKA (reference sequence). Trimming shortened V by 0 bases and J by 5 bases, and 16 bases separated the two germline ends. The CDR3 loop reads CSARDGSVVGETQYF. DNA of the CDR3: TGCAGTGCTAGAGATGGGAGTGTTGTCGGGGAGACCCAGTACTTC.

CDR3 nucleotides: TGTGCCAGCAGCGACCGGGACAGGAATCAGCCCCAGCATTTT. Protein product: CASSDRDRNQPQHF. The chain is built from TRBV9 and TRBJ1-5; 8 bases are shared with TRBD1. Germline CDR1 SGDLS, CDR2 YYNGEE. The CDR3 totals 14 residues. Losses at the gene ends were 3 bases for V and 4 bases for J; bases not matched to a gene: 3.

The rearrangement uses TRBV7-6 and TRBJ1-6; TRBD1 might be the D (5 bases). This CDR3 has 14 amino acids. Trimming shortened V by 1 base and J by 9 bases, and 10 bases separated the two germline ends. Germline V gene sequence: CDR1 SGHVS, CDR2 FNYEAQ. The CDR3 bases are TGTGCCAGCAGCTTAGGGGGACTCGGTTCACCCCTCCACTTT. Its protein is CASSLGGLGSPLHF.

This chain uses TRBV19 with TRBJ1-2; D is possibly TRBD1 (5 bases). This CDR3 has 12 residues. V was pared by 6 bases and J by 8 bases, with 13 bases between. The germline CDR1 and CDR2 sequences are LNHDA and SQIVND (reference sequence). As DNA, the CDR3 is TGTGCCAGTAGGTACCCAGGGCGAGGCTACACCTTC. Translation gives CASRYPGRGYTF.

About this clonotype: Relative to the germline gene, one junction end is altered; a read error may explain this. This chain joins TRBV4-3 and TRBJ2-7; D remains ambiguous. Germline assignment: CDR1 LGHNA and CDR2 YSLEER. The CDR3 is 13 amino acids. The CDR3 coding sequence is TGCGCCAGCAGTCAAGGATCCTTGGGCGAGCAGTACTTC. Protein product: CASSQGSLGEQYF.

There are a few counts of this clonotype. This chain connects TRBV11-1 to TRBJ2-7; D not certain. The CDR3 consists of 14 residues. V was pared by 1 base and J by 12 bases, with 19 bases between. Germline CDR1 SGHAT, CDR2 FQDESV (reference sequence). The CDR3 region has the DNA TGTGCCAGCAGCTTAGACCACGACGGTCGATTTTTGTACTTC. As protein: CASSLDHDGRFLYF.

This chain links TRBV6-2 or TRBV6-3 with TRBJ1-5; D possibly corresponds to TRBD1 (5 bases). Trimming removed 7 bases at V and 1 base at J, with 8 bases between. CDR3 length: 13 residues. Germline assignment: CDR1 MNHEY and CDR2 SVGEGT. The CDR3: CASKRQSNQPQHF. The CDR3 bases are TGTGCCAGCAAACGACAGAGCAATCAGCCCCAGCATTTT.

The chain couples TRBV12-3 or TRBV12-4 to TRBJ2-7; D may be TRBD1 (6 bases). CDR3 length: 14 amino acids. The V and J ends lost 2 bases and 4 bases respectively, with 12 bases between them. CDR3 sequence: CASSLRGSRYEQYF. Here the CDR3 DNA reads TGTGCCAGCAGTTTAAGGGGGTCTAGGTACGAGCAGTACTTC.

This clonotype was counted a few times. This CDR3 reads CASSYRTSGGAITYNEQFF. The CDR3 DNA sequence: TGTGCCAGCAGTTACAGGACTAGCGGGGGGGCCATTACCTACAATGAGCAGTTCTTC. This chain uses TRBV6-2 or TRBV6-3 with TRBJ2-1, with TRBD2 identical over 15 bases. Losses at the gene ends were 2 bases for V and 2 bases for J; bases not matched to a gene: 7. The CDR3 runs to 19 residues. Germline values: CDR1 MNHEY, CDR2 SVGEGT.

This clonotype was counted between two and nine times. V gene TRBV20-1 combines with J gene TRBJ1-5; D not certain. V gave up 0 bases and J gave up 5 bases, with 11 bases separating them. Per the germline V gene, CDR1 is DFQATT and CDR2 is SNEGSKA (reference sequence). The CDR3 is 14 residues long. The CDR3 sequence: CSARELSSYQPQHF. Here the CDR3 DNA reads TGCAGTGCTAGAGAATTAAGTTCCTATCAGCCCCAGCATTTT.

CDR3: CSARGDYEQYF. CDR3 sequence (DNA): TGCAGTGCTAGAGGTGACTACGAGCAGTACTTC. V usage is TRBV20-1 and J usage is TRBJ2-7; D call uncertain. Germline V CDR1 and CDR2: DFQATT, SNEGSKA (reference sequence). The CDR3 totals 11 residues. V shed 1 base and J shed 3 bases, with 4 bases lying between them.

This clonotype occurred a few times. CDR3 residues: CASSLLQGADQPQHF. CDR3 in DNA: TGTGCCAGTAGTCTCCTACAGGGGGCTGACCAGCCCCAGCATTTT. V is TRBV19 and J is TRBJ1-5; TRBD1 matches 9 bases. Unmatched junction bases numbered 9, after V lost 5 bases and J lost 7 bases. The length of the CDR3 is 15 residues. CDR1 and CDR2 (germline): LNHDA, SQIVND (reference sequence). Full variable domain (missing parts from reference TRBV19 and TRBJ1-5): DGGITQSPKYLFRKEGQNVTLSCEQNLNHDAMYWYRQDPGQGLRLIYYSQIVNDFQKGDIAEGYSVSREKKESFPLTVTSAQKNPTAFYLCASSLLQGADQPQHFGDGTRLSIL.

This chain links TRBV20-1 with TRBJ2-3; possibly TRBD1 or TRBD2 for D (6 bases each). The CDR3 contains 15 residues. The V and J ends lost 6 bases and 2 bases respectively, with 18 bases between them. The germline V gene encodes CDR1 DFQATT and CDR2 SNEGSKA (reference sequence). The CDR3 protein is CSAEGQASNTDTQYF. DNA for the CDR3: TGCAGTGCGGAGGGACAAGCGAGTAACACAGATACGCAGTATTTT.

The chain carries TRBV5-5 and TRBJ1-1; D possibly corresponds to TRBD1 (5 bases). CDR3 length: 14 amino acids. Germline CDR1 SGHKS, CDR2 YYEKEE (reference sequence). Trimming took off 3 bases at V and 7 bases at J, with 16 bases between the two ends. In DNA, the CDR3 is TGTGCCAGCAGCTGGGGGACCTCGAAGGGTGAAGCTTTCTTT. As protein: CASSWGTSKGEAFF.

This sequence joins TRBV6-2 or TRBV6-3 and TRBJ2-7; no reliable D call. In germline, CDR1 is MNHEY, CDR2 SVGEGT. V lost 4 bases to trimming and J lost 6 bases, with 7 bases between them. The CDR3 length is 11 residues. The CDR3 DNA sequence: TGTGCCAGCAGTTCATCCACCGAGCAGTACTTC. Translation: CASSSSTEQYF.

This clonotype was counted a single time. This rearrangement joins TRBV5-1 to TRBJ1-1; TRBD1 might be the D (6 bases). V dropped 0 bases and J dropped 5 bases, with 23 bases sitting between them. The CDR3 loop spans 18 amino acids. From germline, CDR1 is SGHRS and CDR2 YFSETQ. CDR3 amino acids: CASSLAPGTSIGETEAFF. CDR3 nucleotide sequence: TGCGCCAGCAGCTTGGCCCCAGGGACATCCATAGGTGAGACTGAAGCTTTCTTT.

The table lists this clonotype with a few counts. V usage is TRBV4-1 and J usage is TRBJ1-5, with D possibly matching TRBD1 (5 bases). Germline V gives CDR1 MGHRA, CDR2 YSYEKL. Trimming removed 2 bases from V and 7 bases from J, with 21 bases in between. The CDR3 covers 17 residues. CDR3 sequence (DNA): TGCGCCAGCAGCCAATTCCCCTCGGGACCCTTGGGGCAGCCCCAGCATTTT. Encoded protein: CASSQFPSGPLGQPQHF.

The rearrangement uses TRBV2 and TRBJ2-1; the D is unclear. Trimming left V 5 bases short and J 5 bases short, with 10 bases between. Germline V gene lookup returns CDR1 SNHLY and CDR2 FYNNEI. There are 13 residues in the CDR3. As DNA, the CDR3 is TGTGCCAGCAGTTATATCAGCAACAATGAGCAGTTCTTC. It codes for CASSYISNNEQFF.

The gene calls are TRBV20-1 and TRBJ2-1; D unclear. The germline CDR1 and CDR2 sequences are DFQATT and SNEGSKA (reference sequence). Trimming pared 3 bases from V and 6 bases from J, leaving 15 bases between. The CDR3 extends over 14 amino acids. This CDR3 reads CSASRRWGINEQFF. The CDR3 coding sequence is TGCAGTGCTAGCCGCCGTTGGGGTATCAATGAGCAGTTCTTC.

The chain combines TRBV6-2 or TRBV6-3 with TRBJ2-1; 16 positions agree with TRBD2. V shed 6 bases, J shed 6 bases, and the junction held 5 bases outside the gene matches. This CDR3 comprises 16 residues. Germline V gene lookup returns CDR1 MNHEY and CDR2 SVGEGT. CDR3 sequence: CASRPGTSGRVNEQFF. CDR3 coding DNA: TGTGCCAGCAGGCCGGGGACTAGCGGGAGGGTCAATGAGCAGTTCTTC.

The rearrangement uses TRBV2 and TRBJ1-5, with D maybe TRBD1 (5 bases). V gave up 4 bases and J gave up 6 bases, with 10 bases separating them. The germline CDR1 and CDR2 sequences are SNHLY and FYNNEI. The CDR3 sequence is 13 residues long. CDR3 coding DNA: TGTGCCAGCAGTGGACAGCTCTTTCAGCCCCAGCATTTT. This translates into CASSGQLFQPQHF.

This clonotype was seen once. The chain uses TRBV5-1 and TRBJ2-7; the D gene could be TRBD1 or TRBD2 (8 bases each). This CDR3 is 18 amino acids long. Per the germline V gene, CDR1 is SGHRS and CDR2 is YFSETQ. Trimming removed 3 bases at V and 3 bases at J, with 25 bases between. The CDR3 spells CASSSRSNSGTGLYEQYF. The CDR3 DNA sequence: TGCGCCAGCAGCTCCCGATCGAATAGCGGGACAGGACTCTACGAGCAGTACTTC.

This clonotype was detected only once. CDR3 protein: CSVGLAGGANEQFF. In DNA, the CDR3 is TGCAGCGTTGGGCTAGCGGGAGGTGCCAATGAGCAGTTCTTC. The J gene is TRBJ2-1, the V gene TRBV29-1, with 11 bases aligning to TRBD2. The CDR3 loop spans 14 amino acids. From germline, CDR1 is SQVTM and CDR2 ANQGSEA. V trimming: 4 bases; J trimming: 6 bases; junction bases outside the gene matches: 5.